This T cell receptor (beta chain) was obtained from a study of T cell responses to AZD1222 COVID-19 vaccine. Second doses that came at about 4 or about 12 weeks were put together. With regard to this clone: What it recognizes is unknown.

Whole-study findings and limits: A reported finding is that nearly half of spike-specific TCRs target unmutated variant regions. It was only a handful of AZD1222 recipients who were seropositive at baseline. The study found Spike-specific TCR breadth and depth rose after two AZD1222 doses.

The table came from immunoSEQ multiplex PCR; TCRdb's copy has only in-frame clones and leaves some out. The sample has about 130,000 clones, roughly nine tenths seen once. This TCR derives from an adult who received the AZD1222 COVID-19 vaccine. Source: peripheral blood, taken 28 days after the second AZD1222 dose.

The CDR3 DNA reads TGTGCCAGCAGCTCCGGGACTACGAACAATGAGCAGTTCTTC. It translates to CASSSGTTNNEQFF. The chain combines TRBV7-3 with TRBJ2-1, with 7 bases identical to TRBD2. Germline CDR1 SGHTA, CDR2 FQGTGA. With 4 bases clipped from V and 5 bases from J, the junction kept 5 bases outside the gene matches. The CDR3 is 14 amino acids.